Listed here is a single T cell receptor (beta chain). Localized lung adenocarcinoma, a non-small cell lung cancer, affected the donors. Germline loops: CDR1 MNHNS, CDR2 SASEGT. The V end lost 2 bases, the J end lost 11 bases, and 24 bases lay between the germline ends. This CDR3 has 16 residues. The record originates from a study of CD4 and CD8 cells across lung adenocarcinoma regions. In TCRdb, the PCR reads were re-called with MiXCR into one record per CDR3 protein. The sample holds around 20,000 distinct CDR3 sequences, 50% seen once. The source material was CD8+ T cells from the margin of a lung tumor. The J gene is TRBJ2-5, the V gene TRBV6-1, with D perhaps TRBD2 (5 bases). The TCR comes from a male donor with lung adenocarcinoma. The CD4 and CD8 labels of this study may be unreliable. This chain's CDR3 is CASSETWTGGTNAQYF. CDR3 sequence (DNA): TGTGCCAGCAGTGAAACGTGGACTGGCGGCACCAATGCGCAGTACTTC.